This T cell receptor beta chain derives from a study of blood T cells in healthy people across ages. Primers used in a second PCR of roughly 7 to 11 cycles were a sample-barcoded 5' primer and a J-beta primer mix. A single record per CDR3 protein comes from TCRdb applying MiXCR to the 5' RACE reads. The data hold over 1,200,000 distinct CDR3 sequences, with approximately 59% observed a single time. The CDR3 is 15 amino acids. CDR1 MGHRA and CDR2 YSYEKL come from the germline V gene. The germline V and J ends were trimmed by 3 bases and 1 base, with 10 bases remaining between them. The V and J genes are TRBV4-1 and TRBJ2-1; no firm D call. This clonotype originated in a man between 18 and 29 years old in good health. Material for sequencing was blood. The CDR3 DNA reads as TGCGCCAGCAGCCAGCCGACCAGATCCTACAATGAGCAGTTCTTC. Translated: CASSQPTRSYNEQFF.